A selection of T cell receptor beta chains follows, all from one sample in a study of blood T cell repertoires in COVID-19. Sequencing used immunoSEQ multiplex PCR; TCRdb keeps in-frame clones, though not all of them. The sample records approximately 300,000 clones, 80% to 90% being singletons. Sequences were obtained from peripheral blood. The origin of the receptors is a woman in her forties or fifties with acute or convalescent COVID-19. Both conserved end residues are part of each CDR3. D genes are given only for firm matches. Only part of the rows carry a size: once, few, many, or a class if the clone is expanded.

D gene	clone size	V gene	J gene	CDR3 DNA	CDR3 protein
-	-	TRBV20-1	TRBJ1-1	TGCAGTGGTAGTGCGGGCACTGAAGCTTTCTTT	CSGSAGTEAFF
-	once	TRBV15	TRBJ1-5	TGTGCCACCAGCGCCAGGGGCGCAGATCAGCCCCAGCATTTT	CATSARGADQPQHF
-	-	TRBV5-1	TRBJ1-4	TGCGCCAGCAGCTTGGGTTCGGTTGCGAATGAAAAACTGTTTTTT	CASSLGSVANEKLFF
TRBD2	-	TRBV3-1/TRBV3-2	TRBJ2-7	TGTGCCAGCAGCCGGACTAGCAGGGGCGAGCAGTACTTC	CASSRTSRGEQYF
TRBD1	-	TRBV5-6	TRBJ1-5	TGTGCCAGCAGCCGGGACAGGGGTGTCGGCAATCAGCCCCAGCATTTT	CASSRDRGVGNQPQHF
-	-	TRBV13	TRBJ1-2	TGTGCCAGCAGCTTACGCGACAGGCGTAACTATGGCTACACCTTC	CASSLRDRRNYGYTF
TRBD2	-	TRBV11-3	TRBJ2-1	TGTGCCAGCAGCTTAGGCGGGAGCGTCTACAATGAGCAGTTCTTC	CASSLGGSVYNEQFF
TRBD1	-	TRBV7-2	TRBJ1-1	TGTGCCAGCAGCTTAAAACCTCAGGGGGGGAACACTGAAGCTTTCTTT	CASSLKPQGGNTEAFF
TRBD1	-	TRBV27	TRBJ1-6	TGTGCCAGCACCCCCAGGGGGCAAAATTCACCCCTCCACTTT	CASTPRGQNSPLHF
TRBD2	once	TRBV2	TRBJ2-2	TGTGCCAACTCGAGTTCCGGGACTAGCGGGGGGGGTAACACCGGGGAGCTGTTTTTT	CANSSSGTSGGGNTGELFF
-	-	TRBV2	TRBJ1-1	TGTGCCAGCAGTCCTAGCCCGGGACAGAACACTGAAGCTTTCTTT	CASSPSPGQNTEAFF